Below, 4 T cell receptor beta chains from the same sample are listed, as sequenced in a study of T cells in Graves' hyperthyroidism and ophthalmopathy (dated by TCRdb to 2018 to 2020). Library construction relied on multiplex PCR. Sequencing was performed on an Illumina HiSeq 2000. TCR beta CDR3 regions were amplified from RNA transcripts. A first-round RT-PCR of the TCR CDR3 used the HTBI primer set with the Qiagen OneStep RT-PCR kit. TCRdb redid the processing of the public reads, applying fastp at Q25 and MiXCR, and retained in-frame beta chains. Every CDR3 protein is listed once, alongside the most common genes and DNA of its rows. The sample table holds some 570,000 distinct CDR3 sequences, of which over 12% were seen once. The ten most abundant clones make up less than 9% of the sample. What was sequenced was blood. Receptors were obtained from a woman between 18 and 30 years old with Graves' ophthalmopathy.

The V and J genes are TRBV19 and TRBJ2-1, with TRBD2 matching over 8 bases. Germline values: CDR1 LNHDA, CDR2 SQIVND (reference sequence). This CDR3 has 16 residues. V lost 4 bases to trimming and J lost 3 bases; unmatched junction nucleotides: 8. Here the CDR3 reads CASSTGSGRGYNEQFF. DNA for the CDR3: TGTGCCAGTAGTACAGGAAGCGGGAGAGGCTACAATGAGCAGTTCTTC.

This chain connects TRBV4-2 to TRBJ2-2; TRBD2 matches 14 bases. Germline V lookup: CDR1 LGHNA, CDR2 YNFKEQ. The CDR3 is 20 amino acids. V was pared by 2 bases and J by 3 bases, with 11 bases of the junction left unmatched. The CDR3 protein is CASSQIDRLAGGTDTGELFF. The CDR3 DNA follows: TGTGCCAGCAGCCAAATCGATAGACTAGCGGGAGGGACGGACACCGGGGAGCTGTTTTTT.

This clonotype was observed at least ten times. The V call is TRBV2, the J call TRBJ1-1; 7 bases map to TRBD1. CDR1 and CDR2 (germline): SNHLY, FYNNEI. This CDR3 comprises 13 residues. Trimming cost V 6 bases and J 5 bases; bases outside gene matches: 6. CDR3 region: CASRGDSRTEAFF. The CDR3 DNA is TGTGCCAGCAGGGGGGACAGTCGGACTGAAGCTTTCTTT.

Points on this clonotype: Possible read error: a much larger clone is one base away. The chain combines TRBV11-3 with TRBJ1-6; tentatively, D is TRBD1 (6 bases). The V gene's germline CDR1 is SGHNT and CDR2 YENEEA. The ends were cut back, 5 bases at V and 7 bases at J, with 21 bases in the middle. CDR3 length: 17 amino acids. DNA of the CDR3: TGTGCCAGCAGCCTCGGGAGGGGGTTCCTCGGGAATTCACCCCTCCACTTT. Amino acid sequence: CASSLGRGFLGNSPLHF.